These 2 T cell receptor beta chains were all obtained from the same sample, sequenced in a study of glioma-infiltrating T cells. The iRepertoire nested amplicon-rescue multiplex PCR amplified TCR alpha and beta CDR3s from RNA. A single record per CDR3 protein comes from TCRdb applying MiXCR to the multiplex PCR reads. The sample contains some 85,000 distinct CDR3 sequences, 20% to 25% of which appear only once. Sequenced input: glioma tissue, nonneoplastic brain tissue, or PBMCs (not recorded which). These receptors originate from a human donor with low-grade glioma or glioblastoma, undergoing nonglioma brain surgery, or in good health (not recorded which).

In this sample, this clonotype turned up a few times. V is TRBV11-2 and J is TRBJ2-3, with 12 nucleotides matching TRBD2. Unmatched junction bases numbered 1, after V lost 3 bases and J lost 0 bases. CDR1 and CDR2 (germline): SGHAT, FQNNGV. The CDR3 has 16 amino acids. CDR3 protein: CASSFTSGGSTDTQYF. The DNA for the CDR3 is TGTGCCAGCAGCTTCACTAGCGGGGGGAGCACAGATACGCAGTATTTT.

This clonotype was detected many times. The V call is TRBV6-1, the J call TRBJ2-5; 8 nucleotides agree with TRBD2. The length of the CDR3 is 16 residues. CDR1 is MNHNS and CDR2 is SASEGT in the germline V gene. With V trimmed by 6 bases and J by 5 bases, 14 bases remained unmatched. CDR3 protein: CASSRLGREGPETQYF. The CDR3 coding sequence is TGTGCCAGCAGCCGCCTAGGACGGGAGGGCCCCGAGACCCAGTACTTC.